This T cell receptor (beta chain) was obtained from a study of CD8 T cells in Susac syndrome. High-throughput TCR beta sequencing covered peripheral CD8+ and CD4+ T cells. The RNA, about 0.45 to 1 ug, was put through reverse transcription using random hexamers. immunoSEQ multiplex PCR amplified TCR beta CDR3 across 54 Vbeta, 13 Jbeta. One entry per CDR3 protein results from TCRdb running MiXCR on the immunoSEQ multiplex PCR reads. Altogether around 95,000 distinct CDR3 sequences are present, 95% being singletons, with the ten largest covering 0.3%. Per germline, CDR1 LGHDT and CDR2 YNNKEL (reference sequence). CDR3 size: 16 residues. After removal of 0 bases from V and 6 bases from J, the junction contained 6 bases not matched to a gene.

The sequenced sample was CD8+ T cells from PBMCs. This rearrangement joins TRBV3-1 to TRBJ1-5, with 9 bases aligning to TRBD1. The sequence was obtained from a human donor with Susac syndrome. The CDR3 reads CASSQEFRTGVQPQHF. CDR3 nucleotides: TGTGCCAGCAGCCAAGAGTTCCGGACAGGGGTTCAGCCCCAGCATTTT. Full variable domain (rest looked up from reference TRBV3-1 and TRBJ1-5): DTAVSQTPKYLVTQMGNDKSIKCEQNLGHDTMYWYKQDSKKFLKIMFSYNNKELIINETVPNRFSPKSPDKAHLNLHINSLELGDSAVYFCASSQEFRTGVQPQHFGDGTRLSIL.